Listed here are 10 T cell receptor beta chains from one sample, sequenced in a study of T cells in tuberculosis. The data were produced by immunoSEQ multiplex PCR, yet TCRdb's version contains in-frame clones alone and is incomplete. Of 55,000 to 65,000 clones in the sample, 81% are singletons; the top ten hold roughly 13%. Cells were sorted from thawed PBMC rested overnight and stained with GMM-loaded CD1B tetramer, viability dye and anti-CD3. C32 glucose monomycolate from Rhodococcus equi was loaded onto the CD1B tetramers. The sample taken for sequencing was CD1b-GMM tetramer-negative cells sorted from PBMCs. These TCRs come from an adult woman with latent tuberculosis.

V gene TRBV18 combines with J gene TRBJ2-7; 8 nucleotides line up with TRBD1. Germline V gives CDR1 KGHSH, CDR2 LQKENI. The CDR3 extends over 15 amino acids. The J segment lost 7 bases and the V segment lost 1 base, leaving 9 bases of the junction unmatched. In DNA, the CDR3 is TGTGCCAGCTCACCACAAGGGACAGGACTCGGGGAGCAGTACTTC. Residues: CASSPQGTGLGEQYF.

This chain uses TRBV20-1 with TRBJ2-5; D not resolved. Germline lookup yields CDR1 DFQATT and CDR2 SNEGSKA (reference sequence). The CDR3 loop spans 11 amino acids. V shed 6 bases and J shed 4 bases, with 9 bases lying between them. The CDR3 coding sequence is TGCAGTGCGAAGACGGGAGAGACCCAGTACTTC. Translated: CSAKTGETQYF.

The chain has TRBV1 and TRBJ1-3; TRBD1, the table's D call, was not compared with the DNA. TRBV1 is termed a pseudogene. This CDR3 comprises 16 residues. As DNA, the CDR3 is TGCACCAGCAGCCAAGAAACAGAATCCTCTGGAAACACCATATATTTT. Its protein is CTSSQETESSGNTIYF.

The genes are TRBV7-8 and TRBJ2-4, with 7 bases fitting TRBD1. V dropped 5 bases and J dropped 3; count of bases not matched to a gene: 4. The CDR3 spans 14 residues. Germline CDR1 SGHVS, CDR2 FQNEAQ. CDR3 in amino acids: CASSARDSKNIQYF. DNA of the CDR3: TGTGCCAGCAGCGCCAGGGACAGCAAAAACATTCAGTACTTC. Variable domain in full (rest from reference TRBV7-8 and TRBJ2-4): GAGVSQSPRYKVAKRGQDVALRCDPISGHVSLFWYQQALGQGPEFLTYFQNEAQLDKSGLPSDRFFAERPEGSVSTLKIQRTQQEDSAVYLCASSARDSKNIQYFGAGTRLSVL.

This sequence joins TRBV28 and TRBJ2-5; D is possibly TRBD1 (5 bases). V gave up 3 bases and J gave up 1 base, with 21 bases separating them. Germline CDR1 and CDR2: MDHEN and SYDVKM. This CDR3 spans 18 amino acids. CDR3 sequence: CASSFARARLESQETQYF. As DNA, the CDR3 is TGTGCCAGCAGTTTTGCCAGGGCCCGGCTAGAGTCCCAAGAGACCCAGTACTTC.

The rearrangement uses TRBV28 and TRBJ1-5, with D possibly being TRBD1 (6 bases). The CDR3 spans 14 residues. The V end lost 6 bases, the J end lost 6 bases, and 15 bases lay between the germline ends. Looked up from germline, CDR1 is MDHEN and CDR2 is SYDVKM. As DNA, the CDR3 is TGTGCCAGCAGACCTACAGGGTCCAGTCAGCCCCAGCATTTT. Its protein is CASRPTGSSQPQHF.

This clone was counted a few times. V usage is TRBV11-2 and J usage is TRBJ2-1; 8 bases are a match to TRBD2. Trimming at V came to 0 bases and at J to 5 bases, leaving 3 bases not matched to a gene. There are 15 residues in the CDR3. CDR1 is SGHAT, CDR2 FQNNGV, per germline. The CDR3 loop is CASSLDGGGHNEQFF. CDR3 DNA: TGTGCCAGCAGCTTAGACGGGGGGGGACACAATGAGCAGTTCTTC.

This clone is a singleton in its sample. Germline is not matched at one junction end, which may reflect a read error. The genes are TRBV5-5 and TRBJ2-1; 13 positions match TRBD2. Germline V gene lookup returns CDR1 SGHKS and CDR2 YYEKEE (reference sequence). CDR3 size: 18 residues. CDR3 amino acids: CASSPTSGGVSFYSEQFF. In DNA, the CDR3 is TGTGCCAGCAGCCCAACTAGCGGGGGGGTATCTTTTTACAGTGAGCAGTTCTTC.

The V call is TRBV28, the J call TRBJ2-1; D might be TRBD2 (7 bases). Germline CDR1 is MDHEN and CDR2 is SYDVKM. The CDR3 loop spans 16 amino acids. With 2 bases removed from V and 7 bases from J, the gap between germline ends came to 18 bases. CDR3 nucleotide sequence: TGTGCCAGCAGTTTAAACGGCGGGGGCCGGATAAATGAGCAGTTCTTC. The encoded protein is CASSLNGGGRINEQFF.

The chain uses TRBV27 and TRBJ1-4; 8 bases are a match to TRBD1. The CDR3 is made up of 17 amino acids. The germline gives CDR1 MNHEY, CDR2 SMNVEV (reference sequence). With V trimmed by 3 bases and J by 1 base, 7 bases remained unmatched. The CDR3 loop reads CASSLSQGARTNEKLFF. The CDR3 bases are TGTGCCAGCAGTTTGAGTCAGGGGGCTCGAACTAATGAAAAACTGTTTTTT.